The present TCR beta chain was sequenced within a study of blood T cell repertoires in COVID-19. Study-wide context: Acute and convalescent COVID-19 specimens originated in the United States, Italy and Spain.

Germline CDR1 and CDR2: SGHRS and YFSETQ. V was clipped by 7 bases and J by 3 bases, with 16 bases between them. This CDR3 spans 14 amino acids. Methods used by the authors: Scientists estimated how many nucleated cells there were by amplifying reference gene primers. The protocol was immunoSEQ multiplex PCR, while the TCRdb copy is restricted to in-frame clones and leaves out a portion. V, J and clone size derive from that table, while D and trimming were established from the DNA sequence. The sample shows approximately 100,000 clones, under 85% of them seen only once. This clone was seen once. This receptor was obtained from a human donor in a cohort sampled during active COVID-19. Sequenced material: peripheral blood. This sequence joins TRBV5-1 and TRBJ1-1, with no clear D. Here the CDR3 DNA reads TGCGCCAGCTCCATACTCTCGGCGGACACTGAAGCTTTCTTT. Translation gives CASSILSADTEAFF.